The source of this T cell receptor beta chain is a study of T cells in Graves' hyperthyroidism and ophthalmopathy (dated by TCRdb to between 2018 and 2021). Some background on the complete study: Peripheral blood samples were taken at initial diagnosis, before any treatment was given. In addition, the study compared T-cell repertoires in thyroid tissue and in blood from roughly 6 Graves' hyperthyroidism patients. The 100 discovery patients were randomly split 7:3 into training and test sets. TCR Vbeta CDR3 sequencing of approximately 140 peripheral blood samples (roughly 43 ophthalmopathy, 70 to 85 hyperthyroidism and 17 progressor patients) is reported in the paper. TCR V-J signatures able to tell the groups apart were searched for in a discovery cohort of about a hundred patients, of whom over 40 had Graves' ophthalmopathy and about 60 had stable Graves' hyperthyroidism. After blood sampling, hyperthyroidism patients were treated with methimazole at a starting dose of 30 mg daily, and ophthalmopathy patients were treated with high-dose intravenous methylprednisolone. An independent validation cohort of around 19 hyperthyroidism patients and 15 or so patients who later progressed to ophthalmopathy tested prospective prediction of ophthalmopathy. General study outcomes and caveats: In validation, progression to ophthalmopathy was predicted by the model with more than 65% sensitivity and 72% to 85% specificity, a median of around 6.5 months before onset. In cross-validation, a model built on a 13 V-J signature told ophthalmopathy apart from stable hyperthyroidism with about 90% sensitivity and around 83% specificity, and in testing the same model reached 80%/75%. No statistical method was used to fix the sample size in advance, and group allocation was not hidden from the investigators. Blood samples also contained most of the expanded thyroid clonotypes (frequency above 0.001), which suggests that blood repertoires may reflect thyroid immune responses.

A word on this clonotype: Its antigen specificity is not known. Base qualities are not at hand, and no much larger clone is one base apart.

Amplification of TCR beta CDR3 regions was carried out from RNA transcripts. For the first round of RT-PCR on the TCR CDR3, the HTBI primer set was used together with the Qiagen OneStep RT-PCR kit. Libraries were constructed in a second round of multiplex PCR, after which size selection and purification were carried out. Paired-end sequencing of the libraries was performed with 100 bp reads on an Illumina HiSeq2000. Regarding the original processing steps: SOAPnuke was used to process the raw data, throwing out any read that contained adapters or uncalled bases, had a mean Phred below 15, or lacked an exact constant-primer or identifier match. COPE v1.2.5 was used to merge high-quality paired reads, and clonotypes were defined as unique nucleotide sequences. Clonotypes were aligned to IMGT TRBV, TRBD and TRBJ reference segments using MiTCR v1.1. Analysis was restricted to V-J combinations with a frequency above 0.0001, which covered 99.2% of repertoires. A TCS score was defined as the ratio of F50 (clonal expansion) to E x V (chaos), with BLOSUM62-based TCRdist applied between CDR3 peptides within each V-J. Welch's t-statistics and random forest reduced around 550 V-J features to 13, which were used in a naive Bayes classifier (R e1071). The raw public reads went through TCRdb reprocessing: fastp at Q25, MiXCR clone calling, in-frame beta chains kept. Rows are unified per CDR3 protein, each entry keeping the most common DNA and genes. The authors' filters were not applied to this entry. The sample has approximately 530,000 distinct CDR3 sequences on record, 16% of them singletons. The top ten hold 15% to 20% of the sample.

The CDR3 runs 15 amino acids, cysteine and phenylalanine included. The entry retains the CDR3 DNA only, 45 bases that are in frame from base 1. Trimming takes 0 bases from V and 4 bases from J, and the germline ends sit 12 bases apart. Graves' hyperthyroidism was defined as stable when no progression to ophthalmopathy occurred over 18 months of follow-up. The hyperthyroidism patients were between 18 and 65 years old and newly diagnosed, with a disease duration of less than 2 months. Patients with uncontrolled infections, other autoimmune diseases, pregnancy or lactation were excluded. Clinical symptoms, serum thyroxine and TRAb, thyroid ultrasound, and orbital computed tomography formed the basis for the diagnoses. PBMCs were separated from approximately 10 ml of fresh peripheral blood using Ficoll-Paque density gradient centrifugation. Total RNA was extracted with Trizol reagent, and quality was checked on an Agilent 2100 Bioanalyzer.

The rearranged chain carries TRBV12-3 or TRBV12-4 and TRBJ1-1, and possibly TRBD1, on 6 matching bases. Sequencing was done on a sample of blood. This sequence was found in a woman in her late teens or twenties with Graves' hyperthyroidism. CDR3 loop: CASSLARGARTEAFF. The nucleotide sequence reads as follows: TGTGCCAGCAGTTTAGCGCGGGGGGCACGCACTGAAGCTTTCTTT.